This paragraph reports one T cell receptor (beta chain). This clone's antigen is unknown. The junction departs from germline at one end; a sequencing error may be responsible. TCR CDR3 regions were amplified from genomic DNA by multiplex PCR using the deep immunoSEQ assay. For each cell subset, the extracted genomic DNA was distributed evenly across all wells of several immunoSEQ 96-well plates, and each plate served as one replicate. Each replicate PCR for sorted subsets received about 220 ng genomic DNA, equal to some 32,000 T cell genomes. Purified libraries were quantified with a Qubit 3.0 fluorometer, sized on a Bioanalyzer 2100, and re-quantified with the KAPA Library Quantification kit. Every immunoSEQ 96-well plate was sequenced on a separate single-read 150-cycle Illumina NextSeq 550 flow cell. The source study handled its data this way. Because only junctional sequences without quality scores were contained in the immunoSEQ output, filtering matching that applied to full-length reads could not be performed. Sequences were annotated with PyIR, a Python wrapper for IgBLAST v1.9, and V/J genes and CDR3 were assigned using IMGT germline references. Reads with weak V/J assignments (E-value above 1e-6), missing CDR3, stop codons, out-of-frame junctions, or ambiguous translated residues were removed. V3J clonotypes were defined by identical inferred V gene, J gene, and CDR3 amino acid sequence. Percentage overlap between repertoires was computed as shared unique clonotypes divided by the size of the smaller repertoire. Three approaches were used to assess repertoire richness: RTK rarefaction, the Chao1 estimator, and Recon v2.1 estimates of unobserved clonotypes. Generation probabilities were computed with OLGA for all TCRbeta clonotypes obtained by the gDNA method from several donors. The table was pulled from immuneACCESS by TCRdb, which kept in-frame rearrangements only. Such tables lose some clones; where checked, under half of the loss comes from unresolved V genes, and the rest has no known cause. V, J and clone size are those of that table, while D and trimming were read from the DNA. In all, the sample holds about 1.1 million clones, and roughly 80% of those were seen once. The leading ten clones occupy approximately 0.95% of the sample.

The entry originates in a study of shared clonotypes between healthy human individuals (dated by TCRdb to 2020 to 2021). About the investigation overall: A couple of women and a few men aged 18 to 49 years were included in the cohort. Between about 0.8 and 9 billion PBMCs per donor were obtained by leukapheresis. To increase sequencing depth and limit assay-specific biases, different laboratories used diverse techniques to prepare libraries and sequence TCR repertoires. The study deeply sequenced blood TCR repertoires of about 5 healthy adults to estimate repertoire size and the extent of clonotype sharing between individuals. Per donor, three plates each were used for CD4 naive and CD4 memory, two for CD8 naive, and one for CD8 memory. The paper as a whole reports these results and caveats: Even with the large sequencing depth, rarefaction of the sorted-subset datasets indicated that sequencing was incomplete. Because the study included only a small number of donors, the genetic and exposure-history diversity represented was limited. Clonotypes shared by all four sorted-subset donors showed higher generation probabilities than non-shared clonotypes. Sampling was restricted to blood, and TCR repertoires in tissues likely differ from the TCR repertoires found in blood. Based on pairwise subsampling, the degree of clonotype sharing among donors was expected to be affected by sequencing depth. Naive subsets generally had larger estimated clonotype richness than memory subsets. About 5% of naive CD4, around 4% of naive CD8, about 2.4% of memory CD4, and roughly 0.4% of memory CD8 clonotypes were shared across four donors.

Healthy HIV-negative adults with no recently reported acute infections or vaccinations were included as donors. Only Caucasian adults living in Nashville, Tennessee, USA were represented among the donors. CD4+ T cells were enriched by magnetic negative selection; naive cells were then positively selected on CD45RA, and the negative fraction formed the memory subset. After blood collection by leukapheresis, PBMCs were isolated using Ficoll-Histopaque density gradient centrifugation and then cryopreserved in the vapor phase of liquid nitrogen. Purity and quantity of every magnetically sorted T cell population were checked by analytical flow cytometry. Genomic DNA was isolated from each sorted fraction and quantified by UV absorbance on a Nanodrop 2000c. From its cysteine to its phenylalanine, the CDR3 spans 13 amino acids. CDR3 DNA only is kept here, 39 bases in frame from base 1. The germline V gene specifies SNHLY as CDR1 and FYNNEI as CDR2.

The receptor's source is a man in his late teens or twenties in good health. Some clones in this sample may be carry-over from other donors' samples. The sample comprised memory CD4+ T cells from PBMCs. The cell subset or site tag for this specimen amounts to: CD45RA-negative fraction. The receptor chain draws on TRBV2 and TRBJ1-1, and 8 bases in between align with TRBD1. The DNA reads TGTGCCAGCAGCGAAGGACAGGGCCTAAGAGCTTTCTTT. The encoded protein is CASSEGQGLRAFF.